This T cell receptor (beta chain) came from a study of T cell responses to AZD1222 COVID-19 vaccine. Looking at the study overall: Some second doses came at about 4 weeks and others at about 12 weeks; these were pooled. Study results and caveats: Variant regions that are unmutated are reportedly the target of nearly half of spike-specific TCRs. Spike-specific TCR breadth and depth both grew after two AZD1222 doses.

The CDR3 contains 13 residues. V was pared by 2 bases and J by 10 bases, with 8 bases of the junction left unmatched. Looked up from germline, CDR1 is GTSNPN and CDR2 is SVGIG (reference sequence). On this clone: Its specificity is unknown.

Only in-frame clones appear in the TCRdb table, and some are missing; sequencing was by immunoSEQ multiplex PCR. The sample has more than 150,000 clones; around 88% are singletons. Sequencing used peripheral blood, obtained on day 0 of AZD1222 vaccination. The clonotype was recovered from an adult in good health. The chain couples TRBV30 to TRBJ2-1; the match to TRBD1 covers 7 bases. The DNA for the CDR3 is TGTGCCTGGAGTCCCTACAGGGGTCAGGAGCAGTTCTTC. Translation gives CAWSPYRGQEQFF.